These 22 T cell receptor beta chains came from one sample sequenced in a study of spatial heterogeneity in lung cancer. Each CDR3 protein gets one entry after TCRdb re-called the 5' RACE reads with MiXCR. The sample lists 39,000 or so distinct CDR3 sequences; roughly 3% were seen once. Time point in this sample: sample taken at primary tumor resection. The sample here was normal lung tissue next to the tumor, taken at surgery. These receptors originate from a male donor with early-stage non-small cell lung cancer.

This clonotype was observed a few times. The chain couples TRBV5-1 to TRBJ2-7, with a possible D match to TRBD2 (6 bases). The CDR3 is 16 residues long. V lost 1 base to trimming and J lost 1 base, with 15 bases between them. From germline, CDR1 is SGHRS and CDR2 YFSETQ. The CDR3 nucleotides read TGCGCCAGCAGCTTGTCGGGCGGGAAACCTTCCTACGAGCAGTACTTC. It specifies CASSLSGGKPSYEQYF.

This clonotype was counted ten times or more. The rearrangement uses TRBV2 and TRBJ2-5; D is possibly TRBD1 or TRBD2 (5 bases each). The CDR3 extends over 14 amino acids. The germline V and J ends were trimmed by 8 bases and 2 bases, with 15 bases remaining between them. Germline assignment: CDR1 SNHLY and CDR2 FYNNEI. The CDR3 nucleotides read TGTGCCAGCCTGGCACCGGGACCACAAGAGACCCAGTACTTC. This gives the protein CASLAPGPQETQYF.

There are many counts of this clonotype. The chain couples TRBV12-3 or TRBV12-4 to TRBJ1-5; D possibly corresponds to TRBD1 (6 bases). The CDR3 loop spans 13 amino acids. The germline V and J ends were trimmed by 5 bases and 4 bases, with 9 bases remaining between them. The CDR3 spells CASSQGINQPQHF. The CDR3 bases are TGTGCCAGCAGTCAGGGGATTAATCAGCCCCAGCATTTT.

This clonotype has ten or more counts. The J gene is TRBJ2-3, the V gene TRBV20-1; D may be TRBD2 (6 bases). This CDR3 comprises 17 residues. V was shortened by 0 bases and J by 4 bases, with 20 bases between the two germline ends. Germline CDR1 reads DFQATT; CDR2 reads SNEGSKA (reference sequence). The CDR3 loop reads CSARDVRRVGRADTQYF. CDR3 sequence (DNA): TGCAGTGCTAGAGATGTAAGGAGGGTTGGTCGGGCAGATACGCAGTATTTT.

This clonotype was detected ten times or more. This chain joins TRBV20-1 and TRBJ2-3, with D possibly TRBD1 on 5 matching bases. This CDR3 comprises 13 residues. Looked up from germline, CDR1 is DFQATT and CDR2 is SNEGSKA (reference sequence). V lost 6 bases and J 9 bases, leaving 19 bases between the germline ends. The CDR3: CSAPGQPYPTQYF. The CDR3 DNA is TGCAGTGCCCCAGGACAACCATACCCGACGCAGTATTTT.

In this sample, this clonotype turned up many times. The chain has TRBV7-2 and TRBJ2-3; a weak D match, TRBD2 (7 bases). Trimming removed 7 bases at V and 2 bases at J, with 16 bases between. Per germline, CDR1 SGHTA and CDR2 FQGNSA. CDR3 size: 15 residues. The CDR3 region has the DNA TGTGCCAGCACCCCAGGGCGGGGGCTCACAGATACGCAGTATTTT. Amino acid sequence: CASTPGRGLTDTQYF.

This clonotype was found many times. This chain links TRBV28 with TRBJ1-5, with 9 bases aligning to TRBD1. This CDR3 spans 14 amino acids. The J segment lost 7 bases and the V segment lost 4 bases, leaving 5 bases of the junction unmatched. Per the germline V gene, CDR1 is MDHEN and CDR2 is SYDVKM. The CDR3 loop reads CASSSGQGGQPQHF. The CDR3 nucleotides read TGTGCCAGCAGTTCGGGACAGGGCGGGCAGCCCCAGCATTTT.

Many counts were recorded for this clonotype. This sequence joins TRBV28 and TRBJ2-3, with a tentative D call TRBD1 (6 bases). Germline V CDR1 and CDR2: MDHEN, SYDVKM. V shed 5 bases and J shed 2 bases, with 11 bases lying between them. The CDR3 length is 14 residues. CDR3 nucleotides: TGTGCCAGCAGTGAACAGGGTTTCACAGATACGCAGTATTTT. Its protein product is CASSEQGFTDTQYF.

This clonotype showed up many times. The rearrangement joins TRBV29-1 to TRBJ2-5, with D maybe TRBD1 (6 bases). This CDR3 has 13 amino acids. Germline CDR1 reads SQVTM; CDR2 reads ANQGSEA. V was pared by 6 bases and J by 5 bases, with 16 bases between. This CDR3 reads CSVPHRELETQYF. The DNA for the CDR3 is TGCAGCGTGCCCCACAGGGAGCTGGAGACCCAGTACTTC.

The chain recombines TRBV28 with TRBJ2-7; possibly TRBD1 or TRBD2 for D (5 bases each). Germline CDR1 MDHEN, CDR2 SYDVKM. V was pared by 7 bases and J by 4 bases, with 14 bases between. The CDR3 consists of 13 residues. The CDR3 nucleotides are TGTGCCAGCAACCGGGGCAGCCCATACGAGCAGTACTTC. Amino acids: CASNRGSPYEQYF. Complete variable domain (other parts from reference TRBV28 and TRBJ2-7): DVKVTQSSRYLVKRTGEKVFLECVQDMDHENMFWYRQDPGLGLRLIYFSYDVKMKEKGDIPEGYSVSREKKERFSLILESASTNQTSMYLCASNRGSPYEQYFGPGTRLTVT.

In this sample, this clonotype turned up many times. The CDR3 sequence is CASSLRGVGTDTQYF. In nucleotides, the CDR3 is TGTGCCAGCAGCCTCAGGGGGGTTGGCACAGATACGCAGTATTTT. The V gene is TRBV6-1, the J gene TRBJ2-3, with TRBD1 as a possible D gene (7 bases). V was cut by 6 bases and J by 1 base, with 14 bases left in between. The CDR3 loop spans 15 amino acids. Germline CDR1 is MNHNS and CDR2 is SASEGT.

In its sample, this clonotype was seen many times. The chain combines TRBV30 with TRBJ2-3; TRBD1 agrees at 10 bases. Germline assignment: CDR1 GTSNPN and CDR2 SVGIG (reference sequence). With V trimmed by 3 bases and J by 6 bases, 15 bases remained unmatched. CDR3 length: 17 residues. DNA for the CDR3: TGTGCCTGGAGCCTTGCGGGACAGGGGATTGGGCAGGATACGCAGTATTTT. This sequence encodes CAWSLAGQGIGQDTQYF.

This clonotype was observed many times. The chain links TRBV28 to TRBJ2-5; no firm D call. Trimming cost V 5 bases and J 5 bases, with 24 bases left between them. Looked up from germline, CDR1 is MDHEN and CDR2 is SYDVKM. This CDR3 region has 17 residues. For the CDR3, the DNA is TGTGCCAGCAGTCCCTACAGTCAGTCGAACTTGATGGAGACCCAGTACTTC. This translates into CASSPYSQSNLMETQYF.

The V and J genes are TRBV28 and TRBJ1-2, with D hard to call. There are 14 residues in the CDR3. V was trimmed by 2 bases and J by 1 base, leaving 8 bases between them. Germline V lookup: CDR1 MDHEN, CDR2 SYDVKM. The CDR3: CASSLSQLNYGYTF. CDR3 in DNA: TGTGCCAGCAGTTTAAGTCAACTTAACTATGGCTACACCTTC.

There are many counts of this clonotype. The J gene is TRBJ2-3, the V gene TRBV5-4; 7 nucleotides match TRBD1. With V trimmed by 1 base and J by 4 bases, 3 bases remained unmatched. Germline assignment: CDR1 SGHNT and CDR2 YYREEE (reference sequence). This CDR3 spans 14 amino acids. CDR3 DNA sequence: TGTGCCAGCAGCTTGAAGGGGGCGGCAGATACGCAGTATTTT. Translated, it gives CASSLKGAADTQYF.

Concerning this clonotype itself: One end of the junction does not line up with germline, which may come from a read error. Here the CDR3 DNA reads TGTGCCAGCAGTGACTCATGGGGATTGTTGGACACCGGGGAGCTGTTTTTT. Translating it yields CASSDSWGLLDTGELFF. This rearrangement joins TRBV6-5 to TRBJ2-2; D not certain. The CDR3 spans 17 residues. CDR1 is MNHEY, CDR2 SVGAGI, per germline.

At least ten counts were recorded for this clonotype. V gene TRBV20-1 combines with J gene TRBJ2-3; TRBD2 might be the D (6 bases). Germline CDR1 DFQATT, CDR2 SNEGSKA (reference sequence). V dropped 4 bases and J dropped 2 bases, with 16 bases sitting between them. This CDR3 is built from 15 residues. As DNA, the CDR3 is TGCAGTGCTAACTGGGACTCGGGGTACACAGATACGCAGTATTTT. Translated: CSANWDSGYTDTQYF.

This clonotype was observed at least ten times. The rearrangement joins TRBV6-5 to TRBJ1-3; 7 bases are shared with TRBD1. This CDR3 comprises 14 residues. Germline V gene sequence: CDR1 MNHEY, CDR2 SVGAGI. V was pared by 6 bases and J by 6 bases, with 8 bases of the junction left unmatched. The CDR3 sequence: CASSRTGAANTIYF. In DNA form, the CDR3 reads TGTGCCAGCAGCCGGACAGGTGCTGCAAACACCATATATTTT.

This clonotype appeared many times. The genes are TRBV7-2 and TRBJ2-3, with 9 nucleotides matching TRBD2. V shed 2 bases, J shed 1 base, and the junction held 4 bases outside the gene matches. The CDR3 contains 16 residues. Germline V lookup: CDR1 SGHTA, CDR2 FQGNSA. DNA of the CDR3: TGTGCCAGCAGCTTAATGGGCGGGGGGGGCACAGATACGCAGTATTTT. Its protein is CASSLMGGGGTDTQYF.

This clonotype was counted ten times or more. The chain employs TRBV5-5 and TRBJ2-4; D is uncertain. CDR1 SGHKS and CDR2 YYEKEE come from the germline V gene (reference sequence). This CDR3 is built from 18 residues. V shed 0 bases and J shed 0 bases, with 16 bases lying between them. CDR3 nucleotides: TGTGCCAGCAGCTTGGCTGGGATTAGGAATCTAGCCAAAAACATTCAGTACTTC. It specifies CASSLAGIRNLAKNIQYF.

In its sample, this clonotype was seen many times. This sequence joins TRBV11-1 and TRBJ2-7, with 10 positions matching TRBD2. With 3 bases clipped from V and 2 bases from J, the junction kept 4 bases outside the gene matches. Per the germline V gene, CDR1 is SGHAT and CDR2 is FQDESV (reference sequence). The length of the CDR3 is 15 residues. This CDR3 is CASSLLAGDAYEQYF. The CDR3 nucleotides are TGTGCCAGCAGCTTGCTAGCGGGGGACGCCTACGAGCAGTACTTC.

Many counts were recorded for this clonotype. The chain joins TRBV5-1 to TRBJ2-7; D possibly corresponds to TRBD2 (6 bases). Trimming took off 5 bases at V and 1 base at J, with 22 bases between the two ends. Germline CDR1 SGHRS, CDR2 YFSETQ. CDR3 length equals 17 residues. In nucleotides, the CDR3 is TGCGCCAGCAGTTACCCAACGGGTAGCGGCCAATCCTACGAGCAGTACTTC. Translating gives CASSYPTGSGQSYEQYF.